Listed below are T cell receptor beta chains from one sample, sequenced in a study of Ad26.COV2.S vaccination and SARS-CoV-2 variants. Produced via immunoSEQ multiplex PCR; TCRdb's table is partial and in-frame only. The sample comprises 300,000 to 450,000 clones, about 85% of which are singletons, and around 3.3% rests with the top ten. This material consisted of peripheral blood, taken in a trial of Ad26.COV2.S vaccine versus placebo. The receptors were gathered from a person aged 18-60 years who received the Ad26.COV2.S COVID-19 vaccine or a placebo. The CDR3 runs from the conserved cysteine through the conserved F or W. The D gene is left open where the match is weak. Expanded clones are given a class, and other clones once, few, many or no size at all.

DNA: TGTGCCAGGACACGAACATTCCGGGTTCACCTAGTTTCACCCCTCCACTTT
CDR3: CARTRTFRVHLVSPLHF
size: NA
J: TRBJ1-6
D: NA
V: TRBV21-1

DNA: TGTGCCAGCTCACCACGGCGGGGGGGCCGGGATGAGCAGTTCTTC
CDR3: CASSPRRGGRDEQFF
size: NA
J: TRBJ2-1
D: TRBD2
V: TRBV18

DNA: TGTGCCAGCTCGAACCCCACTCGCTCTGGAAACACCATATATTTT
CDR3: CASSNPTRSGNTIYF
size: NA
J: TRBJ1-3
D: NA
V: TRBV18

DNA: TGTGCCAGTACTTCGACCCACGAGGGAGGGGGCGGCTACTATGGCTACACCTTC
CDR3: CASTSTHEGGGGYYGYTF
size: NA
J: TRBJ1-2
D: TRBD1
V: TRBV19

DNA: TGTGCCAGCAGCCCAGGGGAGGAGCGGCTCGTTTCAGATACGCAGTATTTT
CDR3: CASSPGEERLVSDTQYF
size: NA
J: TRBJ2-3
D: NA
V: TRBV7-2

DNA: TGTGCCAGTAGTGGCCAGGGGAATCCTGGAGCCAAAAACATTCAGTACTTC
CDR3: CASSGQGNPGAKNIQYF
size: few
J: TRBJ2-4
D: NA
V: TRBV19

DNA: TGTGCCACCAGTGATCTCGGGACAGGGGGCAGAGATACGCAGTATTTT
CDR3: CATSDLGTGGRDTQYF
size: NA
J: TRBJ2-3
D: TRBD1
V: TRBV24-1

DNA: TGTGCCAGCAGCTTTCCGGGACTAGCGGGAGGGGGCAACTACAATGAGCAGTTCTTC
CDR3: CASSFPGLAGGGNYNEQFF
size: NA
J: TRBJ2-1
D: TRBD2
V: TRBV11-2

DNA: TGTGCCAGCAGCACCTGGACAGGGTACCACACCGGGGAGCTGTTTTTT
CDR3: CASSTWTGYHTGELFF
size: NA
J: TRBJ2-2
D: NA
V: TRBV21-1

DNA: TGTGCCAGCAGCTTAAGGACTAGCTCTAGCACAGATACGCAGTATTTT
CDR3: CASSLRTSSSTDTQYF
size: NA
J: TRBJ2-3
D: TRBD2
V: TRBV11-3

DNA: TGTGCCACCAGTGATGGTGATGAGCAGTTCTTC
CDR3: CATSDGDEQFF
size: NA
J: TRBJ2-1
D: NA
V: TRBV24-1

DNA: TGTGCCAGCAGCGGGGGGAGGGTAAACAATGAGCAGTTCTTC
CDR3: CASSGGRVNNEQFF
size: NA
J: TRBJ2-1
D: TRBD2
V: TRBV7-2

DNA: TGTGCCAGCAGCTTAGTAGGGCTCGCCCGAGACTTTAAAGAGACCCAGTACTTC
CDR3: CASSLVGLARDFKETQYF
size: NA
J: TRBJ2-5
D: NA
V: TRBV7-2

DNA: TGTGCCAGCAGCCATGCGGGTCCCAGCACAGATACGCAGTATTTT
CDR3: CASSHAGPSTDTQYF
size: NA
J: TRBJ2-3
D: NA
V: TRBV14

DNA: TGTGCCATCAGTGAGGAAACAGGGTACCAAGAGACCCAGTACTTC
CDR3: CAISEETGYQETQYF
size: NA
J: TRBJ2-5
D: NA
V: TRBV10-3

DNA: TGTGCCAGTCTCAAGTGGGGGAACTCTGGGGCCAACGTCCTGACTTTC
CDR3: CASLKWGNSGANVLTF
size: NA
J: TRBJ2-6
D: NA
V: TRBV19

DNA: TGTGCCAGCTCACCAGTGACTAGCGGCCGAAAGACCCAGTACTTC
CDR3: CASSPVTSGRKTQYF
size: NA
J: TRBJ2-5
D: TRBD2
V: TRBV18

DNA: TGTGCCAGCAGCGTAGTCGGGACTAGCGGCTACAATGAGCAGTTCTTC
CDR3: CASSVVGTSGYNEQFF
size: once
J: TRBJ2-1
D: TRBD2
V: TRBV9

DNA: TGTGCCAGCAGTGAAGCGTCGGAACTCTCCTACGAGCAGTACTTC
CDR3: CASSEASELSYEQYF
size: once
J: TRBJ2-7
D: NA
V: TRBV2

DNA: TGTGCCAGCAGCCACGGAAACGGAGTCTATGGCTACACCTTC
CDR3: CASSHGNGVYGYTF
size: few
J: TRBJ1-2
D: NA
V: TRBV4-2

DNA: TGTGCCAGCAGCCTAACGGGACAGGGGACTTCACCCCTCCACTTT
CDR3: CASSLTGQGTSPLHF
size: NA
J: TRBJ1-6
D: TRBD1
V: TRBV27

DNA: TGTGCCAGCAGTAATCCGACAGGGGGCTTGTATGGCTACACCTTC
CDR3: CASSNPTGGLYGYTF
size: once
J: TRBJ1-2
D: TRBD1
V: TRBV6-5

DNA: TGCGCCAGCAGCCCGGCGACAGGTGGTAACGGGGGCTCACCCCTCCACTTT
CDR3: CASSPATGGNGGSPLHF
size: NA
J: TRBJ1-6
D: NA
V: TRBV4-1

DNA: TGTGCCAGCAGTTTATTCGGACCCTTAGGAGATACGCAGTATTTT
CDR3: CASSLFGPLGDTQYF
size: NA
J: TRBJ2-3
D: NA
V: TRBV28

DNA: TGCAGTGCTAGTAGGGGGGCCGACACAGATACGCAGTATTTT
CDR3: CSASRGADTDTQYF
size: NA
J: TRBJ2-3
D: NA
V: TRBV20-1

DNA: TGCGCCAGCAGTACTAGCGTGACAGAGACCCAGTACTTC
CDR3: CASSTSVTETQYF
size: once
J: TRBJ2-5
D: TRBD2
V: TRBV5-1

DNA: TGTGCCAGCAGCCAAGAGGGGCGGGAGGGGATTTATTACGAGCAGTACTTC
CDR3: CASSQEGREGIYYEQYF
size: NA
J: TRBJ2-7
D: TRBD2
V: TRBV14

DNA: TGTGCCAGTAGTATTTGGTCGGGGCGTGAGCAGTACTTC
CDR3: CASSIWSGREQYF
size: NA
J: TRBJ2-7
D: NA
V: TRBV19

DNA: TGTGCCACCAGTGACCGACAGGGTACGCCCTACAATGAGCAGTTCTTC
CDR3: CATSDRQGTPYNEQFF
size: NA
J: TRBJ2-1
D: TRBD1
V: TRBV24-1

DNA: TGTGCCAGCAGTTACTTGGGCCTAAGCGGCCAGCCCCAGCATTTT
CDR3: CASSYLGLSGQPQHF
size: few
J: TRBJ1-5
D: NA
V: TRBV6-2/TRBV6-3

DNA: TGTGCCAGCAGCAAAAACCAAGTTGGTTTAGCGAACACCGGGGAGCTGTTTTTT
CDR3: CASSKNQVGLANTGELFF
size: NA
J: TRBJ2-2
D: NA
V: TRBV14

DNA: TGTGCCAGCAGCTCCTCGGGACTAGGGGAAGGTACGCAGTATTTT
CDR3: CASSSSGLGEGTQYF
size: NA
J: TRBJ2-3
D: TRBD2
V: TRBV11-3

DNA: TGTGCCAGCAGCGCGACAGGGAACCAGCCCCAGCATTTT
CDR3: CASSATGNQPQHF
size: NA
J: TRBJ1-5
D: TRBD1
V: TRBV11-2

DNA: TGTGCCAGCAGCTTAGCCCCTCGCTACGAGCAGTACTTC
CDR3: CASSLAPRYEQYF
size: NA
J: TRBJ2-7
D: NA
V: TRBV7-6

DNA: TGCGCCAGCAGCGCAACGACTAGCGGGGTCACAGATACGCAGTATTTT
CDR3: CASSATTSGVTDTQYF
size: NA
J: TRBJ2-3
D: TRBD2
V: TRBV5-1

DNA: TGTGCCAGCAGTCGCCGGGACAGCCCCTATGGCTACACCTTC
CDR3: CASSRRDSPYGYTF
size: NA
J: TRBJ1-2
D: TRBD1
V: TRBV13

DNA: TGTGCCAGCAGCTTGGTTCGGGACACAGATACGCAGTATTTT
CDR3: CASSLVRDTDTQYF
size: NA
J: TRBJ2-3
D: NA
V: TRBV5-4

DNA: TGTGCCAGCAGTTTTTTGACCGGGGAGCTGTTTTTT
CDR3: CASSFLTGELFF
size: NA
J: TRBJ2-2
D: NA
V: TRBV6-5

DNA: TGTGCCAGCAGTCCCGACAGAGTACGGGAGCAGTACTTC
CDR3: CASSPDRVREQYF
size: NA
J: TRBJ2-7
D: NA
V: TRBV6-5

DNA: TGTGCCAGCAGCGTGGCTAGCGGGGACCCGTTGGATACGCAGTATTTT
CDR3: CASSVASGDPLDTQYF
size: NA
J: TRBJ2-3
D: TRBD2
V: TRBV9

DNA: TGTGCCAGTAGCCTCCTGCCAGGGTACGAGCAGTACTTC
CDR3: CASSLLPGYEQYF
size: NA
J: TRBJ2-7
D: NA
V: TRBV19

DNA: TGTGCCAGCAGTTCTTACGAGGGACAGAAAGAGACCCAGTACTTC
CDR3: CASSSYEGQKETQYF
size: NA
J: TRBJ2-5
D: TRBD1
V: TRBV28

DNA: TGTGCCAGTATTAGCGGGAGGGCCGAAGTGAGAGAGACCCAGTACTTC
CDR3: CASISGRAEVRETQYF
size: NA
J: TRBJ2-5
D: TRBD2
V: TRBV19

DNA: TGCGCCAGCAGCCAAGGTGAGACTAGCGGCTACGAGCAGTACTTC
CDR3: CASSQGETSGYEQYF
size: NA
J: TRBJ2-7
D: TRBD2
V: TRBV4-1

DNA: TGTGCCAGCAGTACGGGCCCTTTCAATCAGCCCCAGCATTTT
CDR3: CASSTGPFNQPQHF
size: NA
J: TRBJ1-5
D: NA
V: TRBV6-7